This is a list of T cell receptor beta chains from one sample in a study of T cells in localized non-small cell lung cancer. Repertoires were generated with immunoSEQ multiplex PCR, while TCRdb's copy carries only in-frame clones and drops some. The table has about 19,000 clones, 80% to 95% seen once. Sequences were derived from peripheral blood, sampled before any cancer treatment. The receptors shown here come from a male donor aged 60 or over with stage I squamous cell lung carcinoma. Each CDR3 is given with its conserved first and last residue. The D gene is left open where the match is weak. Only some rows state a clone size, as once, few, many or a class for expanded clones.

cdr3_aa: CASSPAKGGPWNEQFF
cdr3_nt: TGTGCCAGCAGCCCGGCGAAGGGAGGGCCGTGGAATGAGCAGTTCTTC
j_call: TRBJ2-1
clone_size: .
d_call: TRBD2
v_call: TRBV28

cdr3_aa: CASSPRLAGVKEQYF
cdr3_nt: TGTGCCAGCAGCCCTAGACTAGCGGGAGTGAAGGAGCAGTACTTC
j_call: TRBJ2-7
clone_size: once
d_call: TRBD2
v_call: TRBV7-6

cdr3_aa: CATSSDRGWNEKLFF
cdr3_nt: TGTGCCACCAGCAGCGACAGGGGTTGGAATGAAAAACTGTTTTTT
j_call: TRBJ1-4
clone_size: .
d_call: TRBD1
v_call: TRBV15

cdr3_aa: CASSPPLSYEQYF
cdr3_nt: TGTGCCAGCAGCCCACCCCTGTCCTACGAGCAGTACTTC
j_call: TRBJ2-7
clone_size: .
d_call: .
v_call: TRBV11-3

cdr3_aa: CASTYRGGSNQPQHF
cdr3_nt: TGTGCCAGCACTTACAGGGGGGGGAGCAATCAGCCCCAGCATTTT
j_call: TRBJ1-5
clone_size: .
d_call: TRBD1
v_call: TRBV2

cdr3_aa: CASSGHVFNEQFF
cdr3_nt: TGTGCCAGCAGCGGACACGTTTTCAATGAGCAGTTCTTC
j_call: TRBJ2-1
clone_size: .
d_call: .
v_call: TRBV11-2

cdr3_aa: CASSLAQGLRQPQHF
cdr3_nt: TGTGCCAGCAGCTTAGCTCAGGGGTTACGACAGCCCCAGCATTTT
j_call: TRBJ1-5
clone_size: once
d_call: .
v_call: TRBV7-6

cdr3_aa: CASSKEISNQPQHF
cdr3_nt: TGTGCCAGTAGTAAGGAGATCAGCAATCAGCCCCAGCATTTT
j_call: TRBJ1-5
clone_size: once
d_call: .
v_call: TRBV19

cdr3_aa: CASTSGGEETQYF
cdr3_nt: TGTGCCAGCACGAGCGGAGGGGAAGAGACCCAGTACTTC
j_call: TRBJ2-5
clone_size: .
d_call: .
v_call: TRBV6-6

cdr3_aa: CASSQTGSGNTIYF
cdr3_nt: TGTGCCAGCAGCCAAACAGGGTCTGGAAACACCATATATTTT
j_call: TRBJ1-3
clone_size: .
d_call: .
v_call: TRBV6-5

cdr3_aa: CASSQDTGSGIETQYF
cdr3_nt: TGTGCCAGCAGCCAAGATACAGGTAGCGGGATAGAGACCCAGTACTTC
j_call: TRBJ2-5
clone_size: .
d_call: TRBD2
v_call: TRBV14

cdr3_aa: CASSLSGPHQETQYF
cdr3_nt: TGTGCCAGCAGCTTATCGGGCCCACACCAAGAGACCCAGTACTTC
j_call: TRBJ2-5
clone_size: .
d_call: .
v_call: TRBV7-8

cdr3_aa: CASSPPVVTGVGEAFF
cdr3_nt: TGTGCCAGCTCACCACCGGTTGTGACAGGGGTTGGTGAAGCTTTCTTT
j_call: TRBJ1-1
clone_size: .
d_call: TRBD1
v_call: TRBV18

cdr3_aa: CASSIDREIYF
cdr3_nt: TGTGCCAGCAGCATTGACAGGGAAATTTACTTC
j_call: TRBJ2-7
clone_size: .
d_call: TRBD1
v_call: TRBV5-8

cdr3_aa: CASSSRTGYTF
cdr3_nt: TGTGCCAGCAGTTCCCGAACGGGCTACACCTTC
j_call: TRBJ1-2
clone_size: once
d_call: .
v_call: TRBV28

cdr3_aa: CASSPPGQHYEQYF
cdr3_nt: TGTGCCAGCTCTCCACCGGGACAACACTACGAGCAGTACTTC
j_call: TRBJ2-7
clone_size: .
d_call: .
v_call: TRBV18

cdr3_aa: CASSSVTGETEAFF
cdr3_nt: TGCGCCAGCAGCTCCGTGACAGGGGAAACTGAAGCTTTCTTT
j_call: TRBJ1-1
clone_size: .
d_call: TRBD1
v_call: TRBV5-1

cdr3_aa: CAISDPREGPHGYTF
cdr3_nt: TGTGCCATCAGTGACCCCCGAGAGGGGCCCCATGGCTACACCTTC
j_call: TRBJ1-2
clone_size: .
d_call: .
v_call: TRBV10-3

cdr3_aa: CASSIGLAGPGGYEQFF
cdr3_nt: TGTGCCAGTAGTATCGGACTAGCGGGACCGGGGGGGTATGAGCAGTTCTTC
j_call: TRBJ2-1
clone_size: .
d_call: TRBD2
v_call: TRBV19

cdr3_aa: CASRRAGGQPQHF
cdr3_nt: TGTGCCAGCAGGAGGGCAGGGGGACAGCCCCAGCATTTT
j_call: TRBJ1-5
clone_size: .
d_call: TRBD1
v_call: TRBV6-1

cdr3_aa: CASSYSGGQGEAFF
cdr3_nt: TGTGCCAGCAGTTACTCGGGGGGACAGGGTGAAGCTTTCTTT
j_call: TRBJ1-1
clone_size: .
d_call: TRBD1
v_call: TRBV6-5

cdr3_aa: CASSLAGQGYQPQHF
cdr3_nt: TGTGCCAGCAGCTTAGCAGGACAGGGATATCAGCCCCAGCATTTT
j_call: TRBJ1-5
clone_size: once
d_call: TRBD1
v_call: TRBV7-9

cdr3_aa: CASSLRQGRYQPQHF
cdr3_nt: TGTGCCAGCAGTTTGCGCCAGGGCCGATATCAGCCCCAGCATTTT
j_call: TRBJ1-5
clone_size: .
d_call: .
v_call: TRBV28

cdr3_aa: CASTWNSNTGELFF
cdr3_nt: TGTGCCAGTACCTGGAACAGCAACACCGGGGAGCTGTTTTTT
j_call: TRBJ2-2
clone_size: few
d_call: .
v_call: TRBV19

cdr3_aa: CASSLGGPPDDTQYF
cdr3_nt: TGTGCCAGCAGCTTAGGAGGGCCCCCAGACGATACGCAGTATTTT
j_call: TRBJ2-3
clone_size: .
d_call: .
v_call: TRBV7-6

cdr3_aa: CASRPTGGPGTNQPQHF
cdr3_nt: TGCGCCAGCAGACCCACAGGGGGCCCGGGGACCAATCAGCCCCAGCATTTT
j_call: TRBJ1-5
clone_size: .
d_call: TRBD1
v_call: TRBV23-1

cdr3_aa: CASLDRGHEQYF
cdr3_nt: TGTGCCAGCCTAGACAGGGGGCACGAGCAGTACTTC
j_call: TRBJ2-7
clone_size: .
d_call: TRBD1
v_call: TRBV28

cdr3_aa: CASSPGGRAYNEQFF
cdr3_nt: TGTGCCAGCTCGCCCGGGGGTCGCGCCTACAATGAGCAGTTCTTC
j_call: TRBJ2-1
clone_size: .
d_call: .
v_call: TRBV28

cdr3_aa: CASSYLGETQYF
cdr3_nt: TGTGCCAGCAGTTACCTCGGGGAGACCCAGTACTTC
j_call: TRBJ2-5
clone_size: .
d_call: .
v_call: TRBV28

cdr3_aa: CASSPSGRAGEQFF
cdr3_nt: TGTGCCAGCAGCCCCAGCGGGAGGGCGGGAGAGCAGTTCTTC
j_call: TRBJ2-1
clone_size: .
d_call: TRBD2
v_call: TRBV7-9

cdr3_aa: CASSLFRAGGYEQYF
cdr3_nt: TGTGCCAGCAGTTTATTCCGTGCAGGGGGCTACGAGCAGTACTTC
j_call: TRBJ2-7
clone_size: .
d_call: TRBD1
v_call: TRBV27

cdr3_aa: CASSIAGRDYGYTF
cdr3_nt: TGTGCCAGTAGTATAGCTGGTAGGGACTATGGCTACACCTTC
j_call: TRBJ1-2
clone_size: .
d_call: .
v_call: TRBV19

cdr3_aa: CASSAKSFRTGQDAYEQYF
cdr3_nt: TGTGCCAGCAGTGCTAAAAGTTTTCGTACGGGACAGGACGCCTACGAGCAGTACTTC
j_call: TRBJ2-7
clone_size: .
d_call: TRBD1
v_call: TRBV6-1

cdr3_aa: CASSFTVSSYEQYF
cdr3_nt: TGTGCCAGCAGCTTTACGGTGAGCTCCTACGAGCAGTACTTC
j_call: TRBJ2-7
clone_size: .
d_call: .
v_call: TRBV11-2

cdr3_aa: CASQREGATYEQYF
cdr3_nt: TGTGCCAGCCAGAGAGAGGGGGCCACCTACGAGCAGTACTTC
j_call: TRBJ2-7
clone_size: .
d_call: TRBD1
v_call: TRBV7-9

cdr3_aa: CASSRGDGYTF
cdr3_nt: TGTGCCAGCAGCCGAGGGGATGGCTACACCTTC
j_call: TRBJ1-2
clone_size: medium-sized
d_call: .
v_call: TRBV7-3

cdr3_aa: CASSLRANSPLHF
cdr3_nt: TGTGCCAGCAGCTTACGCGCAAATTCACCCCTCCACTTT
j_call: TRBJ1-6
clone_size: .
d_call: .
v_call: TRBV7-3

cdr3_aa: CAWSREGTANTEAFF
cdr3_nt: TGTGCCTGGAGTCGCGAGGGGACTGCGAACACTGAAGCTTTCTTT
j_call: TRBJ1-1
clone_size: .
d_call: .
v_call: TRBV30

cdr3_aa: CASYSLLEAGELFF
cdr3_nt: TGCGCCAGCTACAGCTTGCTGGAGGCCGGGGAGCTGTTTTTT
j_call: TRBJ2-2
clone_size: once
d_call: .
v_call: TRBV5-1

cdr3_aa: CASSARDSRNSPLHF
cdr3_nt: TGTGCCAGCAGTGCTCGGGACAGCAGGAATTCACCCCTCCACTTT
j_call: TRBJ1-6
clone_size: once
d_call: TRBD1
v_call: TRBV6-5

cdr3_aa: CASSSRPGRNTGELFF
cdr3_nt: TGTGCCAGCAGCAGTAGGCCCGGTCGGAACACCGGGGAGCTGTTTTTT
j_call: TRBJ2-2
clone_size: .
d_call: .
v_call: TRBV5-5

cdr3_aa: CASRAGTTDTQYF
cdr3_nt: TGTGCCAGCAGGGCGGGGACCACAGATACGCAGTATTTT
j_call: TRBJ2-3
clone_size: .
d_call: .
v_call: TRBV6-5

cdr3_aa: CASSPLGDTQYF
cdr3_nt: TGTGCCAGCTCGCCTTTGGGGGATACGCAGTATTTT
j_call: TRBJ2-3
clone_size: .
d_call: .
v_call: TRBV18

cdr3_aa: CASSLVSGLAANIDTQYF
cdr3_nt: TGTGCCAGCAGCTTAGTAAGTGGACTAGCGGCAAATATTGATACGCAGTATTTT
j_call: TRBJ2-3
clone_size: .
d_call: TRBD2
v_call: TRBV7-2

cdr3_aa: CASSMGTSRSSNQPQHF
cdr3_nt: TGTGCCAGTAGTATGGGGACTTCGCGGAGCTCCAATCAGCCCCAGCATTTT
j_call: TRBJ1-5
clone_size: .
d_call: .
v_call: TRBV19

cdr3_aa: CASSGGTGNADTQYF
cdr3_nt: TGCGCCAGCAGCGGAGGGACAGGGAATGCAGATACGCAGTATTTT
j_call: TRBJ2-3
clone_size: once
d_call: TRBD1
v_call: TRBV5-1

cdr3_aa: CASSQAGRGAVNYGYTF
cdr3_nt: TGCGCCAGCAGCCAAGCGGGCAGGGGCGCCGTAAACTATGGCTACACCTTC
j_call: TRBJ1-2
clone_size: .
d_call: .
v_call: TRBV4-3

cdr3_aa: CASSLGQDNEQFF
cdr3_nt: TGTGCCAGCAGCTTAGGGCAGGACAATGAGCAGTTCTTC
j_call: TRBJ2-1
clone_size: .
d_call: .
v_call: TRBV11-3

cdr3_aa: CASSQSSYEQYF
cdr3_nt: TGTGCCAGCTCCCAGAGCTCCTACGAGCAGTACTTC
j_call: TRBJ2-7
clone_size: .
d_call: .
v_call: TRBV18

cdr3_aa: CASSPGGANTEAFF
cdr3_nt: TGTGCCAGCAGTCCCGGAGGCGCAAACACTGAAGCTTTCTTT
j_call: TRBJ1-1
clone_size: .
d_call: .
v_call: TRBV6-6